Each of the 27 T cell receptor beta chains below was sequenced from the same sample in a study of cytomegalovirus exposure and HLA in healthy donors. Both 60 Vbeta primers and 13 Jbeta primers went into the PCR. Using immunoSEQ multiplex PCR, the repertoire was profiled, and TCRdb retains in-frame clones only, with some absent. The table shows about 160,000 clones, with about 80% occurring only once. Sequences were obtained from PBMCs. These receptors all stem from a young man in good health and CMV-seronegative.

The chain couples TRBV30 to TRBJ1-1; 7 nucleotides agree with TRBD1. V trimming: 3 bases; J trimming: 11 bases; junction bases outside the gene matches: 12. The length of the CDR3 is 13 residues. Germline-derived CDR1 and CDR2 are GTSNPN and SVGIG (reference sequence). The DNA of the CDR3 is TGTGCCTGGAGAGGAGGGGGCCGGAATGGTGCTTTCTTT. This gives the protein CAWRGGGRNGAFF.

This clone came up a few times. V gene TRBV19 combines with J gene TRBJ2-1, with 14 bases aligning to TRBD2. The junction had 10 bases not matched to a gene; V was cut back by 5 bases and J by 4 bases. Germline loops: CDR1 LNHDA, CDR2 SQIVND (reference sequence). This CDR3 is 18 amino acids long. CDR3 residues: CASSPGLAGGRTYNEQFF. In DNA, the CDR3 is TGTGCCAGTAGTCCAGGACTAGCGGGAGGACGTACTTACAATGAGCAGTTCTTC.

V gene TRBV27 combines with J gene TRBJ1-2, with a tentative D call TRBD1 (5 bases). V gave up 5 bases and J gave up 5 bases, with 15 bases separating them. The germline V gene encodes CDR1 MNHEY and CDR2 SMNVEV (reference sequence). CDR3 length: 14 amino acids. CDR3 in amino acids: CASSPGLDNYGYTF. Written as DNA, the CDR3 is TGTGCCAGCAGTCCCGGTTTGGACAATTATGGCTACACCTTC.

The J gene is TRBJ2-1, the V gene TRBV6-4; possible D gene TRBD1, 5 bases. Germline CDR1 and CDR2: MRHNA and SNTAGT. The V end lost 3 bases, the J end lost 2 bases, and 14 bases lay between the germline ends. The CDR3 loop spans 16 amino acids. CDR3 protein: CASSDTSQGPYNEQFF. The CDR3 DNA follows: TGTGCCAGCAGTGATACCAGCCAGGGCCCCTACAATGAGCAGTTCTTC.

This rearrangement joins TRBV19 to TRBJ2-2; 9 positions agree with TRBD1. J gave up 7 bases and V 7 bases, and 7 bases lay outside the gene matches. Germline V CDR1 and CDR2: LNHDA, SQIVND (reference sequence). CDR3 length: 14 amino acids. CDR3 nucleotides: TGTGCCAGTAACTTCGACAGGGGGAACGGGGAGCTGTTTTTT. Protein product: CASNFDRGNGELFF.

The chain joins TRBV18 to TRBJ1-5; perhaps TRBD1 as D (5 bases). Germline values: CDR1 KGHSH, CDR2 LQKENI. V was cut by 2 bases and J by 5 bases, with 13 bases left in between. The CDR3 runs 15 residues. CDR3 nucleotides: TGTGCCAGCTCACCATGGGCCTCCAGGGATCAGCCCCAGCATTTT. Amino acid sequence: CASSPWASRDQPQHF.

CDR3: CASSPVEGVNEQFF. CDR3 bases: TGTGCCAGCTCACCGGTAGAAGGGGTCAATGAGCAGTTCTTC. The gene calls are TRBV18 and TRBJ2-1; D possibly corresponds to TRBD1 (5 bases). The germline CDR1 and CDR2 sequences are KGHSH and LQKENI. Trimming removed 3 bases at V and 6 bases at J, with 12 bases between. The CDR3 spans 14 residues.

The gene calls are TRBV4-1 and TRBJ2-1; D not resolved. Germline loops: CDR1 MGHRA, CDR2 YSYEKL. The CDR3 length is 13 residues. V was trimmed by 10 bases and J by 0 bases, leaving 10 bases between them. CDR3 coding DNA: TGCGCCACTGCGATTAGCTCCTACAATGAGCAGTTCTTC. This translates into CATAISSYNEQFF.

The V and J genes are TRBV19 and TRBJ2-1; TRBD1 is a possible D gene (6 bases). This CDR3 region has 14 residues. The V gene's germline CDR1 is LNHDA and CDR2 SQIVND (reference sequence). The V end was cut by 1 base, the J end by 4 bases, with 8 bases between. The CDR3 region has the DNA TGTGCCAGTAGTATAGGTACAGGGTACAATGAGCAGTTCTTC. Protein: CASSIGTGYNEQFF. Full variable domain (missing parts from reference TRBV19 and TRBJ2-1): DGGITQSPKYLFRKEGQNVTLSCEQNLNHDAMYWYRQDPGQGLRLIYYSQIVNDFQKGDIAEGYSVSREKKESFPLTVTSAQKNPTAFYLCASSIGTGYNEQFFGPGTRLTVL.

This chain joins TRBV7-8 and TRBJ2-6; D is undetermined. CDR1 and CDR2 (germline): SGHVS, FQNEAQ. This CDR3 has 16 amino acids. The V gene lost 4 bases and the J gene lost 0 bases, with 10 bases spanning the gap. Here the CDR3 DNA reads TGTGCCAGCAGCTCACTTTCACGCTCTGGGGCCAACGTCCTGACTTTC. Its translation is CASSSLSRSGANVLTF.

The genes are TRBV5-1 and TRBJ2-3, with D perhaps matching TRBD1 (5 bases). V lost 4 bases, J lost 6 bases, and 15 bases lay in between. Germline CDR1 reads SGHRS; CDR2 reads YFSETQ. The CDR3 extends over 14 amino acids. CDR3 in amino acids: CASSQVVAGDTQYF. The CDR3 nucleotides read TGCGCCAGCAGCCAGGTGGTGGCAGGGGATACGCAGTATTTT.

The chain recombines TRBV27 with TRBJ2-3, with a tentative D call TRBD2 (5 bases). The CDR3 is 15 amino acids. Germline V lookup: CDR1 MNHEY, CDR2 SMNVEV (reference sequence). V dropped 3 bases and J dropped 6 bases, with 16 bases sitting between them. In DNA, the CDR3 is TGTGCCAGCAGTTTTGGAGGCCGTAACCCGGATACGCAGTATTTT. Its protein is CASSFGGRNPDTQYF.

This chain uses TRBV7-2 with TRBJ2-4; the match to TRBD2 covers 10 bases. Germline-derived CDR1 and CDR2 are SGHTA and FQGNSA. The CDR3 extends over 19 amino acids. V trimming: 5 bases; J trimming: 2 bases; junction bases outside the gene matches: 15. CDR3: CASSRQGLAVFLTKNIQYF. The DNA of the CDR3 is TGTGCCAGCAGCCGTCAAGGACTAGCGGTTTTCCTCACCAAAAACATTCAGTACTTC.

The chain has TRBV2 and TRBJ1-1; 8 nucleotides match TRBD1. The length of the CDR3 is 14 residues. J lost 3 bases, V lost 6 bases, and 6 bases had no gene match. Germline lookup yields CDR1 SNHLY and CDR2 FYNNEI. For the CDR3, the DNA is TGTGCCAGCAGCGACAGGGGACGCCACACTGAAGCTTTCTTT. Protein product: CASSDRGRHTEAFF.

The V and J genes are TRBV5-1 and TRBJ1-1; TRBD1 agrees at 10 bases. CDR3 size: 14 residues. Germline V gene sequence: CDR1 SGHRS, CDR2 YFSETQ. The V gene end was trimmed by 0 bases and the J gene end by 10 bases; junction bases not matched to a gene: 6. The DNA for the CDR3 is TGCGCCAGCAGCTTGGGACAGGGGGCGCGAGGAGCTTTCTTT. This sequence encodes CASSLGQGARGAFF. The full variable domain, its missing parts supplied by reference TRBV5-1 and TRBJ1-1, is KAGVTQTPRYLIKTRGQQVTLSCSPISGHRSVSWYQQTPGQGLQFLFEYFSETQRNKGNFPGRFSGRQFSNSRSEMNVSTLELGDSALYLCASSLGQGARGAFFGQGTRLTVV.

The chain combines TRBV19 with TRBJ1-1; the match to TRBD1 covers 7 bases. CDR1 and CDR2 from the germline V gene are LNHDA and SQIVND (reference sequence). The ends lost 4 bases at V and 0 bases at J; junction bases unmatched: 5. The CDR3 runs 15 residues. The CDR3 sequence is CASSSTTGLNTEAFF. The CDR3 coding sequence is TGTGCCAGTAGTAGTACGACAGGGTTGAACACTGAAGCTTTCTTT.

V usage is TRBV4-1 and J usage is TRBJ2-7; 7 bases match TRBD2. Germline V gene lookup returns CDR1 MGHRA and CDR2 YSYEKL. With 0 bases clipped from V and 4 bases from J, the junction kept 3 bases outside the gene matches. The CDR3 is made up of 14 amino acids. The CDR3 region is CASSQERESYEQYF. The CDR3 DNA is TGCGCCAGCAGCCAAGAGCGGGAGAGTTACGAGCAGTACTTC.

The chain has TRBV7-3 and TRBJ2-2; possibly TRBD1 for D (5 bases). The V and J ends lost 4 bases and 4 bases respectively, with 7 bases between them. Germline CDR1 SGHTA, CDR2 FQGTGA. CDR3 size: 13 residues. The DNA for the CDR3 is TGTGCCAGCAGCTCACAGGTCACCGGGGAGCTGTTTTTT. Translating it yields CASSSQVTGELFF.

The J gene is TRBJ2-3, the V gene TRBV29-1; D call uncertain. With 6 bases removed from V and 0 bases from J, the gap between germline ends came to 10 bases. CDR1 and CDR2 (germline): SQVTM, ANQGSEA. This CDR3 is 13 amino acids long. The CDR3 DNA is TGCAGCGTACTTAGCACTAGCACAGATACGCAGTATTTT. It encodes CSVLSTSTDTQYF.

The CDR3 protein is CATTLPGLSYNEQFF. CDR3 coding DNA: TGTGCCACGACACTTCCGGGACTTTCCTACAATGAGCAGTTCTTC. The rearrangement links TRBV19 to TRBJ2-1, with a tentative D call TRBD2 (6 bases). The CDR3 is made up of 15 amino acids. V gave up 10 bases and J gave up 1 base, with 17 bases separating them. Germline-derived CDR1 and CDR2 are LNHDA and SQIVND (reference sequence).

This chain links TRBV6-1 with TRBJ1-5; perhaps TRBD1 as D (5 bases). The V and J ends lost 2 bases and 0 bases respectively, with 11 bases between them. From germline, CDR1 is MNHNS and CDR2 SASEGT. This CDR3 has 16 residues. The CDR3 DNA reads as TGTGCCAGCAGTGAACTAATTAGGGGTAGCAATCAGCCCCAGCATTTT. It translates to CASSELIRGSNQPQHF.

The rearrangement uses TRBV20-1 and TRBJ2-5; D not resolved. Germline CDR1 DFQATT, CDR2 SNEGSKA (reference sequence). This CDR3 has 11 amino acids. The ends were cut back, 6 bases at V and 5 bases at J, with 10 bases in the middle. CDR3 nucleotide sequence: TGCAGTGCAATGCGACTGGAGACCCAGTACTTC. Amino acid sequence: CSAMRLETQYF.

The gene calls are TRBV28 and TRBJ1-5; D not certain. The germline V gene encodes CDR1 MDHEN and CDR2 SYDVKM. The CDR3 length is 13 residues. V was shortened by 2 bases and J by 3 bases, with 5 bases between the two germline ends. The CDR3 DNA follows: TGTGCCAGCAGTTTAATACACAATCAGCCCCAGCATTTT. Amino acids: CASSLIHNQPQHF.

The chain recombines TRBV29-1 with TRBJ1-1; 12 positions agree with TRBD1. Losses at the gene ends were 7 bases for V and 1 base for J; bases not matched to a gene: 7. This CDR3 contains 15 residues. The germline CDR1 and CDR2 sequences are SQVTM and ANQGSEA. CDR3 sequence: CSAGTGGLTNTEAFF. CDR3 DNA sequence: TGCAGCGCTGGGACAGGGGGCTTGACGAACACTGAAGCTTTCTTT.

This chain connects TRBV10-1 to TRBJ2-7, with a tentative D call TRBD2 (5 bases). Trimming took 2 bases from V and 5 from J, leaving 10 bases between them. CDR3 length: 13 residues. Germline CDR1 is WNHNN and CDR2 is SYGVQD (reference sequence). In DNA form, the CDR3 reads TGCGCCAGCAGTGAGCCCCCGGGAAACGAGCAGTACTTC. It is translated as CASSEPPGNEQYF.

This sequence joins TRBV30 and TRBJ2-1, with TRBD2 identical over 8 bases. The CDR3 totals 14 residues. With 7 bases clipped from V and 5 bases from J, the junction kept 10 bases outside the gene matches. Per the germline V gene, CDR1 is GTSNPN and CDR2 is SVGIG (reference sequence). The DNA for the CDR3 is TGTGCCTCCTCAAACCTAGCGGGTGACAATGAGCAGTTCTTC. Its protein product is CASSNLAGDNEQFF. Together with reference TRBV30 and TRBJ2-1, the CDR3 gives the full variable domain: SQTIHQWPATLVQPVGSPLSLECTVEGTSNPNLYWYRQAAGRGLQLLFYSVGIGQISSEVPQNLSASRPQDRQFILSSKKLLLSDSGFYLCASSNLAGDNEQFFGPGTRLTVL.

The rearrangement uses TRBV28 and TRBJ1-1; 8 bases agree with TRBD1. V shed 6 bases, J shed 4 bases, and the junction held 7 bases outside the gene matches. The CDR3 has 14 residues. Germline loops: CDR1 MDHEN, CDR2 SYDVKM. CDR3 residues: CASSRPDRGTEAFF. The CDR3 region has the DNA TGTGCCAGCAGCCGCCCTGACAGGGGCACTGAAGCTTTCTTT.